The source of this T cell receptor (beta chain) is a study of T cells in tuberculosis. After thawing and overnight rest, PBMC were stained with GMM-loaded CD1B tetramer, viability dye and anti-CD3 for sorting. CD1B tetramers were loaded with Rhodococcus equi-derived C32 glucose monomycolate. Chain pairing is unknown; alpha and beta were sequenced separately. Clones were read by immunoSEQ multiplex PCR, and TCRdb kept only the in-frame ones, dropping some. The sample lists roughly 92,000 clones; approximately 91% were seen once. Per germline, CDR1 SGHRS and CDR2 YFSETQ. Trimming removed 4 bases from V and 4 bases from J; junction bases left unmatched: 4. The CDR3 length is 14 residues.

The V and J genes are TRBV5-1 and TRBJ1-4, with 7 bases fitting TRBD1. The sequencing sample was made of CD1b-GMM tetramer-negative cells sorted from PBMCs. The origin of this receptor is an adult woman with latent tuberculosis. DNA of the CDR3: TGCGCCAGCAGCCCAGGGACAGTTAATGAAAAACTGTTTTTT. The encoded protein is CASSPGTVNEKLFF.